This entry concerns a single TCR beta chain. Its antigen is still unknown. The data belong to a study of identical twins. Study conclusions and caveats: Within beta out-of-frame sequences, the excess sharing observed between twins was weaker. Researchers caution that invariant MAIT and iNKT cells could partly confound zero-insertion analyses.

The V and J ends lost 1 base and 5 bases respectively, with 15 bases between them. Germline CDR1 DFQATT, CDR2 SNEGSKA (reference sequence). This CDR3 is built from 15 residues. Unique molecular identifiers were in the cDNA, with template-switch universal primer binding. TCRdb fed the 5' RACE reads into MiXCR, producing one record per CDR3 protein. The sample gives 500,000 to 550,000 distinct CDR3 sequences, more than 20% of which show up once; approximately 0.52% is in the top ten. These data are also associated with another study on yellow fever vaccine responses in identical twins. That paper states: Twins' vaccine T cell response reportedly seemed partly convergent, partly personalized.

Specimen: CD4+ T cells sorted from blood. The chain carries TRBV20-1 and TRBJ2-1, with a weak D call TRBD2 (6 bases). The sequence was collected from a young woman in good health. CDR3 residues: CSARGFRDSDNEQFF. As DNA, the CDR3 is TGCAGTGCTAGAGGATTCCGGGACTCGGACAATGAGCAGTTCTTC.